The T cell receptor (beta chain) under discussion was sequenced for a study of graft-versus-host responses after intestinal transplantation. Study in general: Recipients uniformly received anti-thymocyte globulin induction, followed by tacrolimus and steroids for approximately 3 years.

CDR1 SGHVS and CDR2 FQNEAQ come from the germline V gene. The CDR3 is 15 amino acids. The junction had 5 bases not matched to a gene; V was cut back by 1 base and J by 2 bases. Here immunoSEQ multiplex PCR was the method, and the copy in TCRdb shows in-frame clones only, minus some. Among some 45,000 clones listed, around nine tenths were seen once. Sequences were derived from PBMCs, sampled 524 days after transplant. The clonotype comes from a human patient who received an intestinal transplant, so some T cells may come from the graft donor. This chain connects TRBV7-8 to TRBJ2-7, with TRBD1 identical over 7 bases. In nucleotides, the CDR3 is TGTGCCAGCAGCTTAGTTGAGGGGGCGGCCTACGAGCAGTACTTC. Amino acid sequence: CASSLVEGAAYEQYF. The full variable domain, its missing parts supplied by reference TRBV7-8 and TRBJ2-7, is GAGVSQSPRYKVAKRGQDVALRCDPISGHVSLFWYQQALGQGPEFLTYFQNEAQLDKSGLPSDRFFAERPEGSVSTLKIQRTQQEDSAVYLCASSLVEGAAYEQYFGPGTRLTVT.